The 25 T cell receptor beta chains in this list originate from one sample, sequenced in a study of T cell repertoires in cytomegalovirus infection. MiXCR, applied by TCRdb to the reads, yields one record per CDR3 protein. The sample includes about 770,000 distinct CDR3 sequences, around 29% seen only once; the top ten take about 12%. These receptors' antigens are unknown. Source: cultured CD8+ T cells from PBMCs, taken from culture after CMV antigen stimulation. The origin of the receptors is a human donor in good health (CMV status not recorded). Some clones in this sample may be carry-over from other donors' samples.

This clonotype was detected a few times. The V call is TRBV7-2, the J call TRBJ2-7; D gene unclear. The CDR3 loop spans 12 amino acids. From germline, CDR1 is SGHTA and CDR2 FQGNSA. V lost 5 bases and J 2 bases, leaving 7 bases between the germline ends. The CDR3 reads CASSKPTYEQYF. CDR3 in DNA: TGTGCCAGCAGCAAACCTACCTACGAGCAGTACTTC.

Ten or more counts support this clonotype. This chain joins TRBV5-6 and TRBJ1-2; D remains unclear. CDR3 length equals 13 residues. V lost 0 bases and J 4 bases, leaving 7 bases between the germline ends. In germline, CDR1 is SGHDT, CDR2 YYEEEE. CDR3 amino acids: CASSLGASYGYTF. CDR3 nucleotide sequence: TGTGCCAGCAGCTTGGGAGCCTCCTATGGCTACACCTTC.

This clonotype was detected many times. This chain links TRBV7-8 with TRBJ2-2, with D perhaps TRBD1 (6 bases). The length of the CDR3 is 13 residues. Germline-derived CDR1 and CDR2 are SGHVS and FQNEAQ. With 8 bases removed from V and 5 bases from J, the gap between germline ends came to 12 bases. CDR3 bases: TGTGCCAGCCCCAGGGGTCGGACCGGGGAGCTGTTTTTT. Translation: CASPRGRTGELFF.

Of note for this clonotype: A much larger clone sits a single nucleotide away, making a read error possible. The chain links TRBV6-5 to TRBJ2-1; D ambiguous. V lost 6 bases to trimming and J lost 7 bases, with 10 bases between them. Germline CDR1 reads MNHEY; CDR2 reads SVGAGI. The CDR3 is 12 amino acids. CDR3 coding DNA: TGTGCCAGCAGCCACAAGGGAAATGAGCAGTTCTTC. Translation: CASSHKGNEQFF.

This clonotype was seen only a few times. V gene TRBV13 combines with J gene TRBJ1-3; 7 bases fit TRBD1. The germline gives CDR1 PRHDT, CDR2 FYEKMQ (reference sequence). CDR3 length: 23 amino acids. Trimming removed 5 bases from V and 0 bases from J; junction bases left unmatched: 28. CDR3 nucleotides: TGTGCCAGCAGCACCCGGGACAGATCTATTGGCGGGTGGGGTCTAAACTCTGGAAACACCATATATTTT. It codes for CASSTRDRSIGGWGLNSGNTIYF.

CDR3 bases: TGTGCCAGCAGTTTAGCGGGGCCCACCCACAGAGGCACTGAAGCTTTCTTT. As protein: CASSLAGPTHRGTEAFF. The chain has TRBV12-3 or TRBV12-4 and TRBJ1-1, with D maybe TRBD1 (5 bases). V lost 0 bases to trimming and J lost 4 bases, with 18 bases between them. The CDR3 totals 17 residues.

The chain links TRBV5-1 to TRBJ2-7; D is perhaps TRBD1 (5 bases). Trimming shortened V by 3 bases and J by 6 bases, and 13 bases separated the two germline ends. Germline CDR1 reads SGHRS; CDR2 reads YFSETQ. The CDR3 sequence is 13 residues long. DNA of the CDR3: TGCGCCAGCAGCTGGGGCTCCCCAGGCGAGCAGTACTTC. Its translation is CASSWGSPGEQYF.

This clonotype showed up many times. CDR3 region: CASSLRRYEQFF. Here the CDR3 DNA reads TGTGCCAGCAGCTTACGGAGGTACGAGCAGTTCTTC. This chain uses TRBV7-8 with TRBJ2-1; a weak D match, TRBD2 (5 bases). The CDR3 contains 12 residues. Trimming cost V 2 bases and J 10 bases, with 9 bases left between them. Germline V gene lookup returns CDR1 SGHVS and CDR2 FQNEAQ.

This rearrangement joins TRBV27 to TRBJ1-6; 11 bases align to TRBD1. CDR1 MNHEY and CDR2 SMNVEV come from the germline V gene (reference sequence). V was clipped by 4 bases and J by 9 bases; unmatched bases: 2. This CDR3 is 14 amino acids long. The DNA of the CDR3 is TGTGCCAGCAGTTGGACAGGGGGCGTTTCACCCCTCCACTTT. Translation gives CASSWTGGVSPLHF.

The chain has TRBV19 and TRBJ1-5; 7 bases line up with TRBD1. With V trimmed by 5 bases and J by 6 bases, 4 bases remained unmatched. The CDR3 extends over 13 amino acids. The germline CDR1 and CDR2 sequences are LNHDA and SQIVND (reference sequence). The chain's CDR3 is CASSVDRVQPQHF. The DNA of the CDR3 is TGTGCCAGTAGTGTTGACAGGGTTCAGCCCCAGCATTTT. The complete variable domain, with remaining parts taken from reference TRBV19 and TRBJ1-5, reads DGGITQSPKYLFRKEGQNVTLSCEQNLNHDAMYWYRQDPGQGLRLIYYSQIVNDFQKGDIAEGYSVSREKKESFPLTVTSAQKNPTAFYLCASSVDRVQPQHFGDGTRLSIL.

The CDR3 DNA is TGCGCCAGCAGCCAAGTCTACGGGTATCAGAACACTGAAGCTTTCTTT. Protein product: CASSQVYGYQNTEAFF. The genes are TRBV4-3 and TRBJ1-1; D unresolved. V gave up 1 base and J gave up 1 base, with 13 bases separating them. Germline V CDR1 and CDR2: LGHNA, YSLEER. The length of the CDR3 is 16 residues.

This clonotype was detected many times. This rearrangement joins TRBV7-2 to TRBJ1-1; 8 bases fit TRBD1. Trimming removed 2 bases from V and 5 bases from J; junction bases left unmatched: 4. CDR1 SGHTA and CDR2 FQGNSA come from the germline V gene. This CDR3 contains 14 residues. The CDR3: CASSLNRGITEAFF. For the CDR3, the DNA is TGTGCCAGCAGCTTAAACAGGGGGATTACTGAAGCTTTCTTT.

This clonotype was found many times. The rearrangement uses TRBV11-2 and TRBJ1-2, with a tentative D call TRBD1 (5 bases). Germline lookup yields CDR1 SGHAT and CDR2 FQNNGV. Trimming cost V 4 bases and J 2 bases, with 17 bases left between them. This CDR3 region has 16 residues. The CDR3 here is CASSSLTGTGNYGYTF. The CDR3 nucleotides read TGTGCCAGCAGCTCCCTAACCGGGACGGGGAACTATGGCTACACCTTC.

This clonotype was seen a handful of times. The chain couples TRBV4-1 to TRBJ1-2; perhaps TRBD1 as D (6 bases). The CDR3 covers 15 residues. V lost 0 bases and J 2 bases, leaving 10 bases between the germline ends. From germline, CDR1 is MGHRA and CDR2 YSYEKL. CDR3: CASSQDTRGNYGYTF. CDR3 sequence (DNA): TGCGCCAGCAGCCAAGATACGAGGGGGAACTATGGCTACACCTTC.

The V and J genes are TRBV2 and TRBJ1-3; D might be TRBD1 (5 bases). Trimming stripped 6 bases from V and 3 bases from J, with 18 bases between. This CDR3 has 16 residues. In germline, CDR1 is SNHLY, CDR2 FYNNEI. CDR3 in amino acids: CASSEQERDFGNTIYF. The CDR3 nucleotides read TGTGCCAGCAGCGAACAGGAGCGGGACTTTGGAAACACCATATATTTT.

The table lists this clonotype with a few counts. The chain combines TRBV6-1 with TRBJ1-2, with D perhaps TRBD1 (6 bases). V was clipped by 2 bases and J by 4 bases, with 17 bases between them. The CDR3 is 16 amino acids. Germline assignment: CDR1 MNHNS and CDR2 SASEGT. Here the CDR3 reads CASSESGAGSVYGYTF. In DNA form, the CDR3 reads TGTGCCAGCAGTGAATCGGGGGCAGGTTCTGTCTATGGCTACACCTTC.

The V gene is TRBV11-2, the J gene TRBJ2-1; the D is unclear. V shed 6 bases and J shed 8 bases, with 14 bases lying between them. The germline gives CDR1 SGHAT, CDR2 FQNNGV. CDR3 size: 13 residues. This CDR3 is CASRLTSVDEQFF. Written as DNA, the CDR3 is TGTGCCAGCAGGTTGACTTCTGTCGATGAGCAGTTCTTC.

The chain employs TRBV27 and TRBJ1-1; no clear D gene. CDR1 MNHEY and CDR2 SMNVEV come from the germline V gene (reference sequence). The CDR3 contains 13 residues. V lost 5 bases, J lost 3 bases, and 10 bases lay in between. CDR3 nucleotides: TGTGCCAGCAGTACCGGGCCGGACACTGAAGCTTTCTTT. Protein sequence: CASSTGPDTEAFF.

This clonotype was counted only a few times. One end of the junction does not line up with germline, which may come from a read error. This sequence joins TRBV12-5 and TRBJ1-4, with a tentative D call TRBD1 (6 bases). From germline, CDR1 is LGHNT and CDR2 FRNRAP. The CDR3 is 18 residues long. The CDR3 nucleotides are TGTGCTAGTGGTTTACAGGGTTCCTTGCTGGCAACTAAAGAAAAACTGTTTTTT. It encodes CASGLQGSLLATKEKLFF. Supplemented by reference TRBV12-5 and TRBJ1-4, the full variable domain reads DARVTQTPRHKVTEMGQEVTMRCQPILGHNTVFWYRQTMMQGLELLAYFRNRAPLDDSGMPKDRFSAEMPDATLATLKIQPSEPRDSAVYFCASGLQGSLLATKEKLFFGSGTQLSVL.

The sample holds a few counts of this clonotype. V usage is TRBV6-2 or TRBV6-3 and J usage is TRBJ2-7; 8 bases align to TRBD1. The CDR3 extends over 15 amino acids. Losses at the gene ends were 7 bases for V and 6 bases for J; bases not matched to a gene: 14. Germline V gene sequence: CDR1 MNHEY, CDR2 SVGEGT. CDR3 amino acids: CASIFNPAGGFEQYV. The CDR3 DNA is TGTGCCAGCATCTTCAACCCCGCAGGGGGCTTCGAGCAGTACGTC.

This clonotype was recorded a few times. The chain uses TRBV27 and TRBJ1-5; 7 bases map to TRBD1. Germline V gene lookup returns CDR1 MNHEY and CDR2 SMNVEV (reference sequence). V shed 5 bases and J 0 bases; nucleotides not matched to a gene: 4. The CDR3 has 15 residues. CDR3 DNA: TGTGCCAGCAGTGGACAGGCCTATAGCAATCAGCCCCAGCATTTT. Protein product: CASSGQAYSNQPQHF.

This rearrangement joins TRBV24-1 to TRBJ1-5; D is possibly TRBD1 (5 bases). Germline lookup yields CDR1 KGHDR and CDR2 SFDVKD. V shed 6 bases and J shed 14 bases, with 16 bases lying between them. The CDR3 consists of 12 residues. CDR3 nucleotides: TGTGCCACCAGTCAAGCGGGACGGCCAAAGCATTTT. This translates into CATSQAGRPKHF.

A note on this clonotype: Possible read error: a much larger clone is one base away. The chain is built from TRBV7-6 and TRBJ1-4; D is perhaps TRBD1 (5 bases). This CDR3 has 15 residues. The germline CDR1 and CDR2 sequences are SGHVS and FNYEAQ. V dropped 6 bases and J dropped 6 bases, with 17 bases sitting between them. CDR3 bases: TGTGCCAGCAGTTTTGCGCAGGGTATTGATGAAAAACTGTTTTTT. Its translation is CASSFAQGIDEKLFF.

The count of this clonotype is one. V usage is TRBV27 and J usage is TRBJ2-6; D remains ambiguous. The ends were cut back, 7 bases at V and 0 bases at J, with 7 bases in the middle. This CDR3 has 14 amino acids. From germline, CDR1 is MNHEY and CDR2 SMNVEV (reference sequence). CDR3 nucleotide sequence: TGTGCCAGCACGGAGTTCTCTGGGGCCAACGTCCTGACTTTC. It encodes CASTEFSGANVLTF.

This chain joins TRBV3-1 and TRBJ1-4; TRBD1 agrees at 7 bases. Germline assignment: CDR1 LGHDT and CDR2 YNNKEL (reference sequence). The CDR3 consists of 17 residues. V lost 4 bases and J lost 0; bases outside the gene matches: 8. The CDR3 reads CASSPRDSPSTNEKLFF. CDR3 coding DNA: TGTGCCAGCAGCCCTCGGGACAGCCCATCAACTAATGAAAAACTGTTTTTT.